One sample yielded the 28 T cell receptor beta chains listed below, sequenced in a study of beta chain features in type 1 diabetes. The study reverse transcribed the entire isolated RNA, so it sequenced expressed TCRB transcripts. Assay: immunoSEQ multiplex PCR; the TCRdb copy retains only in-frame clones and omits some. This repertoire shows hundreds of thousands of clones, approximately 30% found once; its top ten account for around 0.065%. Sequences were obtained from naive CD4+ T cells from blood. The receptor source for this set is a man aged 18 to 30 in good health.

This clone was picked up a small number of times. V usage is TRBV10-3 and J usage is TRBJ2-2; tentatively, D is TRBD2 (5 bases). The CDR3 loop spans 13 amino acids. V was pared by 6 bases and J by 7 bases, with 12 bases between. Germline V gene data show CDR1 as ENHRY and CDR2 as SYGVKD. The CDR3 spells CAIREERGGELFF. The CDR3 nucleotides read TGTGCCATCAGGGAGGAACGGGGCGGGGAGCTGTTTTTT.

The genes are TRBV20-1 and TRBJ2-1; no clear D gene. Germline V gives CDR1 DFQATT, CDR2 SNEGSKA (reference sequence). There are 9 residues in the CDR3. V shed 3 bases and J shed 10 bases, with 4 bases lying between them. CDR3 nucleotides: TGCAGTGCTAGGCGGGAGCAGTTCTTC. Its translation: CSARREQFF.

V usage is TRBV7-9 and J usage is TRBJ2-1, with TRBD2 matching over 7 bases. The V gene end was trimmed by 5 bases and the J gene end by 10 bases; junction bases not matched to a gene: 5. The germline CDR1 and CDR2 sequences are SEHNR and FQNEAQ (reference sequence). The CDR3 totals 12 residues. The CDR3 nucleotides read TGTGCCAGCAGCCCCCGACTAGCCGAGCAGTTCTTC. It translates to CASSPRLAEQFF.

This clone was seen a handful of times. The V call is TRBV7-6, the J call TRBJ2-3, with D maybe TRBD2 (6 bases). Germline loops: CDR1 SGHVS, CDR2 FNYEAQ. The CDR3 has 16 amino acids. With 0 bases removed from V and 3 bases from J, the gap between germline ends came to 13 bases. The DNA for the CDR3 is TGTGCCAGCAGCTTAGCTCGCGGCGGAGGGACAGATACGCAGTATTTT. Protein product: CASSLARGGGTDTQYF.

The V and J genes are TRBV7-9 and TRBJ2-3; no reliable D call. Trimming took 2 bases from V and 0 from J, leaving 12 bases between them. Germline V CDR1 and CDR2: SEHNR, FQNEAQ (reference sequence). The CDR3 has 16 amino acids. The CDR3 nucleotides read TGTGCCAGCAGCTTAAGTCGGGCGGACAGCACAGATACGCAGTATTTT. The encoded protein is CASSLSRADSTDTQYF.

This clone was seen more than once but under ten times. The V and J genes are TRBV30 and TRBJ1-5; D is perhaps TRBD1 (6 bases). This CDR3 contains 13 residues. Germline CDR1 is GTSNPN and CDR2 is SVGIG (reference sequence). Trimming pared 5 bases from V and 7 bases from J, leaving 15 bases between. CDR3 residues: CAWGRTVEQPQHF. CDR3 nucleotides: TGTGCCTGGGGAAGGACAGTCGAACAGCCCCAGCATTTT.

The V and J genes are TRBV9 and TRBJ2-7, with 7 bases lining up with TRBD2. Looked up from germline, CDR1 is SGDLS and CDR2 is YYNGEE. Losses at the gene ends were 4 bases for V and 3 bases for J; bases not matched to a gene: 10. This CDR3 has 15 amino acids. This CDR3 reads CASSLRSGTLYEQYF. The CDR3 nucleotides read TGTGCCAGCAGCCTCCGGAGCGGGACCCTCTACGAGCAGTACTTC.

The DNA of the CDR3 is TGTGCCAGCAGCTTGGTGGCAGGACCAAACGTCCTGACTTTC. Amino acid sequence: CASSLVAGPNVLTF. The chain links TRBV5-6 to TRBJ2-6, with D uncertain. Trimming removed 0 bases from V and 10 bases from J, with 11 bases in between. The CDR3 loop spans 14 amino acids. CDR1 is SGHDT, CDR2 YYEEEE, per germline.

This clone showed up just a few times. This chain's CDR3 is CASSLGGRTGELFF. The CDR3 coding sequence is TGTGCCAGCAGCTTGGGGGGCCGCACCGGGGAGCTGTTTTTT. The chain carries TRBV5-4 and TRBJ2-2; tentative D call: TRBD1 (5 bases). With 0 bases removed from V and 4 bases from J, the gap between germline ends came to 7 bases. CDR1 and CDR2 from the germline V gene are SGHNT and YYREEE (reference sequence). CDR3 size: 14 residues.

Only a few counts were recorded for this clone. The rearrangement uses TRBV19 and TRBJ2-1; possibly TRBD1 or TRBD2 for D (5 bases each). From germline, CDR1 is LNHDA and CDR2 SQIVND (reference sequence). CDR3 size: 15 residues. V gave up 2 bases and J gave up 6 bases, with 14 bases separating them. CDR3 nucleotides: TGTGCCAGTAGTATAAAAGTCCAGGGAGTCAATGAGCAGTTCTTC. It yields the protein CASSIKVQGVNEQFF.

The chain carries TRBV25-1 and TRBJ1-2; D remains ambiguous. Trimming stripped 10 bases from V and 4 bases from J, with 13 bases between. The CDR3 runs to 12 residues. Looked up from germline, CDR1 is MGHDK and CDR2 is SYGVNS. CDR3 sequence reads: CATSGSFYGYTF. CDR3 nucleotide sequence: TGTGCCACTTCGGGCAGCTTCTATGGCTACACCTTC.

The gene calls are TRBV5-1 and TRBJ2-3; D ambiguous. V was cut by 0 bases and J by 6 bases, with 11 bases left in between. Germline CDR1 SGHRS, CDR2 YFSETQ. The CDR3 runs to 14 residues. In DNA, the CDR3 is TGCGCCAGCAGCTTGGGTCAGGTAGGGGATACGCAGTATTTT. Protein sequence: CASSLGQVGDTQYF.

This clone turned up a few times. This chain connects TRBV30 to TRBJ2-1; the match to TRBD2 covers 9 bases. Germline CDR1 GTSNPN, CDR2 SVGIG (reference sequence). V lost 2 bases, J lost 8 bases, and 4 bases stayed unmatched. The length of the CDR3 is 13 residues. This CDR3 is CAWSSGRTHEQFF. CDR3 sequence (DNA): TGTGCCTGGAGTAGCGGGAGGACCCATGAGCAGTTCTTC. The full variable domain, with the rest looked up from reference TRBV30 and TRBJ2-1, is SQTIHQWPATLVQPVGSPLSLECTVEGTSNPNLYWYRQAAGRGLQLLFYSVGIGQISSEVPQNLSASRPQDRQFILSSKKLLLSDSGFYLCAWSSGRTHEQFFGPGTRLTVL.

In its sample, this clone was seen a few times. The CDR3, as DNA: TGCAGCGTCAGAGTACTAGCGGGAGTGGGGTCCTACGAGCAGTACTTC. It codes for CSVRVLAGVGSYEQYF. The V and J genes are TRBV29-1 and TRBJ2-7; 11 nucleotides line up with TRBD2. V gave up 6 bases and J gave up 1 base; unmatched junction bases: 11. The CDR3 consists of 16 residues. CDR1 and CDR2 from the germline V gene are SQVTM and ANQGSEA.

The CDR3: CASSPGRATQETQYF. DNA for the CDR3: TGTGCCAGCAGCCCAGGCAGGGCTACACAAGAGACCCAGTACTTC. The chain has TRBV11-2 and TRBJ2-5; possible D gene TRBD1, 5 bases. V was shortened by 5 bases and J by 2 bases, with 15 bases between the two germline ends. Per germline, CDR1 SGHAT and CDR2 FQNNGV. CDR3 size: 15 residues.

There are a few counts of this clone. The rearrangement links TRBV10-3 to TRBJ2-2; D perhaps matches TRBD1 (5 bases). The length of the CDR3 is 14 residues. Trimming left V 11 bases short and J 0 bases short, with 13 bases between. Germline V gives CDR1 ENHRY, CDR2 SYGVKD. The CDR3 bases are TGTGCCTCCAAAGGGGTAGCGAACACCGGGGAGCTGTTTTTT. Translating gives CASKGVANTGELFF.

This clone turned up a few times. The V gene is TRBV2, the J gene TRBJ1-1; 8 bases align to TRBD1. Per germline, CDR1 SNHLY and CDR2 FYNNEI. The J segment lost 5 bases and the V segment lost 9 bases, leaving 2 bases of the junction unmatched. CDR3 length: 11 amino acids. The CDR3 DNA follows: TGTGCCAGGACAGGGGTTACTGAAGCTTTCTTT. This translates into CARTGVTEAFF.

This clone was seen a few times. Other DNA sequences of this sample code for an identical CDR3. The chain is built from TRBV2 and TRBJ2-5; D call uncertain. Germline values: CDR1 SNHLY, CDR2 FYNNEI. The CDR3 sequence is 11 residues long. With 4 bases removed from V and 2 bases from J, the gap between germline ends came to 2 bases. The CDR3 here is CASSAQETQYF. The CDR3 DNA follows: TGTGCCAGCAGTGCACAAGAGACCCAGTACTTC.

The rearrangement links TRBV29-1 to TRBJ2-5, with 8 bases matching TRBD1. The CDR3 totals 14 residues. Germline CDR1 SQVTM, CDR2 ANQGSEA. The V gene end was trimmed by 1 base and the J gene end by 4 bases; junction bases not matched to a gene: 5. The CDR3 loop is CSVEGFRGRETQYF. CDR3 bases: TGCAGCGTTGAAGGATTCAGGGGGCGAGAGACCCAGTACTTC.

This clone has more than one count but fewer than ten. The CDR3 loop is CASSNGGLVEETQYF. The CDR3 bases are TGTGCCAGCAGCAACGGGGGACTAGTCGAAGAGACCCAGTACTTC. This chain uses TRBV7-2 with TRBJ2-5, with TRBD2 identical over 8 bases. V trimming: 5 bases; J trimming: 3 bases; junction bases outside the gene matches: 8. CDR1 and CDR2 (germline): SGHTA, FQGNSA. The CDR3 runs 15 residues.

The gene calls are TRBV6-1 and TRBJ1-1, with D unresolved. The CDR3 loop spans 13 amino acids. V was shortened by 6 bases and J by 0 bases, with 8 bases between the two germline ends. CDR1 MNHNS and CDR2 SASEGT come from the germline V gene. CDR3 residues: CASRGKVNTEAFF. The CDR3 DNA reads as TGTGCCAGCAGGGGGAAGGTGAACACTGAAGCTTTCTTT.

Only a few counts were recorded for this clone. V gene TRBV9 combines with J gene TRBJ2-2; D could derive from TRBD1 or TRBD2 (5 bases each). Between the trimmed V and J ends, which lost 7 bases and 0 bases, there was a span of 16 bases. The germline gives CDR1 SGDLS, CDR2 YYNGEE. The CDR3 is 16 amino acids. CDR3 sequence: CASSPRGDPNTGELFF. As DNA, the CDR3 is TGTGCCAGCTCCCCCCGGGGCGATCCGAACACCGGGGAGCTGTTTTTT.

The CDR3 DNA sequence: TGTGCCAGCAGGGACAGGGGGCCTACAGATACGCAGTATTTT. Translation: CASRDRGPTDTQYF. The chain joins TRBV2 to TRBJ2-3, with TRBD1 matching 11 bases. The CDR3 consists of 14 residues. The V segment lost 6 bases and the J segment 3 bases; nucleotides outside the gene matches: 2. CDR1 is SNHLY, CDR2 FYNNEI, per germline.

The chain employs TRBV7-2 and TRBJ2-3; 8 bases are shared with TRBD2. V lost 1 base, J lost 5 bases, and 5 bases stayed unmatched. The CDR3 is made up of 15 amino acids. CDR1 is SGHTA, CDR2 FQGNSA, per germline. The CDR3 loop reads CASSLDSGRQDTQYF. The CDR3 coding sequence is TGTGCCAGCAGCTTAGACAGCGGGAGACAAGATACGCAGTATTTT.

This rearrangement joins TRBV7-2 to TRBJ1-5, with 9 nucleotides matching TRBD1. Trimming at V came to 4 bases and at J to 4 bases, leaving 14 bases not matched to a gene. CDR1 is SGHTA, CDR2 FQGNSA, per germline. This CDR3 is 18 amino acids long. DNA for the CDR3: TGTGCCAGCAGCTCTCACCCGGGACAGGGTATTGGTAATCAGCCCCAGCATTTT. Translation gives CASSSHPGQGIGNQPQHF.

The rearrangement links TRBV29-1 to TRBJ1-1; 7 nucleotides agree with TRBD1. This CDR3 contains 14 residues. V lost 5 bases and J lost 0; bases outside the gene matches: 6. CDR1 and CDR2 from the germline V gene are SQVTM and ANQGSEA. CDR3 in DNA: TGCAGCGTTCTGGGACAGCTCATGAACACTGAAGCTTTCTTT. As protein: CSVLGQLMNTEAFF. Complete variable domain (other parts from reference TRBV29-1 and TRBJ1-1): SAVISQKPSRDICQRGTSLTIQCQVDSQVTMMFWYRQQPGQSLTLIATANQGSEATYESGFVIDKFPISRPNLTFSTLTVSNMSPEDSSIYLCSVLGQLMNTEAFFGQGTRLTVV.

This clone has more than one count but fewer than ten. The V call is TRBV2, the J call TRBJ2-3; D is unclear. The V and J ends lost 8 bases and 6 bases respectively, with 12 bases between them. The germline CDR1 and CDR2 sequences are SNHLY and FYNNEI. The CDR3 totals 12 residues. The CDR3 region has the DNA TGTGCCAGCGGGTTACGCCGGGATACGCAGTATTTT. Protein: CASGLRRDTQYF.

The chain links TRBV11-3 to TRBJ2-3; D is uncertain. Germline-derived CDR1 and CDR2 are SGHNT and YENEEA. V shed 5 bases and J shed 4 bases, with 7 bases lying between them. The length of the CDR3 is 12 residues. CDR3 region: CASSQGPDTQYF. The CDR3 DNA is TGTGCCAGCAGCCAAGGGCCAGATACGCAGTATTTT.